One and the same sample provided the 21 T cell receptor beta chains below, sequenced in a study of response to subunit inactivated influenza vaccine. TCRdb itself ran the RT-PCR reads through MiXCR, one entry per CDR3 protein. The profile covers roughly 780,000 distinct CDR3 sequences, with roughly 20% appearing a single time and roughly a tenth taken by the ten largest. This material consisted of PBMCs from blood, taken 5 days after vaccination. These receptors were obtained from a man in his fifties or sixties who received an inactivated influenza vaccine.

The V call is TRBV15, the J call TRBJ2-1; no reliable D call. Germline lookup yields CDR1 LNHNV and CDR2 YYDKDF (reference sequence). This CDR3 comprises 13 residues. Trimming left V 4 bases short and J 7 bases short, with 11 bases between. CDR3 sequence: CATSTVLGNEQFF. CDR3 bases: TGTGCCACCAGCACCGTTTTAGGTAATGAGCAGTTCTTC.

This clonotype was counted a few times. The rearrangement joins TRBV9 to TRBJ2-5; the match to TRBD2 covers 7 bases. The germline V gene encodes CDR1 SGDLS and CDR2 YYNGEE. The CDR3 runs 13 residues. With 3 bases clipped from V and 7 bases from J, the junction kept 6 bases outside the gene matches. CDR3 loop: CASSGGGSGTQYF. CDR3 coding DNA: TGTGCCAGCAGCGGGGGGGGGAGCGGGACCCAGTACTTC. The variable domain in full, with the rest retrieved from reference TRBV9 and TRBJ2-5, is DSGVTQTPKHLITATGQRVTLRCSPRSGDLSVYWYQQSLDQGLQFLIQYYNGEERAKGNILERFSAQQFPDLHSELNLSSLELGDSALYFCASSGGGSGTQYFGPGTRLLVL.

V usage is TRBV4-3 and J usage is TRBJ2-1, with D perhaps matching TRBD1 (5 bases). Germline V gene data show CDR1 as LGHNA and CDR2 as YSLEER. This CDR3 has 15 residues. V lost 3 bases, J lost 6 bases, and 15 bases lay in between. The CDR3 DNA is TGCGCCAGCAGCCACCCCCTCTTAAGGGGCAATGAGCAGTTCTTC. Its translation: CASSHPLLRGNEQFF.

The rearrangement links TRBV11-2 to TRBJ2-1; unclear D gene. The germline V gene has CDR1 SGHAT and CDR2 FQNNGV. Trimming shortened V by 0 bases and J by 2 bases, and 5 bases separated the two germline ends. This CDR3 comprises 14 residues. DNA of the CDR3: TGTGCCAGCAGCTTAGAAATTACCTACAATGAGCAGTTCTTC. Encoded protein: CASSLEITYNEQFF.

This clonotype was counted only a few times. The CDR3 DNA follows: TGTGCCATCGGGTTGACAGGGGAAGAGACCCAGTACTTC. This gives the protein CAIGLTGEETQYF. The V call is TRBV10-3, the J call TRBJ2-5; 8 nucleotides line up with TRBD1. J gave up 3 bases and V 8 bases, and 5 bases lay outside the gene matches. The germline CDR1 and CDR2 sequences are ENHRY and SYGVKD. The CDR3 covers 13 residues.

This clonotype is a singleton in its sample. V gene TRBV2 combines with J gene TRBJ1-1, with D unresolved. Trimming took 6 bases from V and 7 from J, leaving 15 bases between them. The CDR3 runs to 13 residues. The germline gives CDR1 SNHLY, CDR2 FYNNEI. The CDR3, as DNA: TGTGCCAGCAGCAAAGATGGCGCCCTTGAAGCTTTCTTT. Protein sequence: CASSKDGALEAFF.

The CDR3 loop reads CASSLVVIWDTQYF. The DNA of the CDR3 is TGTGCCAGCAGCTTAGTTGTGATTTGGGATACGCAGTATTTT. The rearrangement links TRBV7-8 to TRBJ2-3; unclear D gene. Germline assignment: CDR1 SGHVS and CDR2 FQNEAQ. This CDR3 is built from 14 residues. V was trimmed by 1 base and J by 6 bases, leaving 11 bases between them. The full variable domain, in which reference TRBV7-8 and TRBJ2-3 provide the parts outside the CDR3, is GAGVSQSPRYKVAKRGQDVALRCDPISGHVSLFWYQQALGQGPEFLTYFQNEAQLDKSGLPSDRFFAERPEGSVSTLKIQRTQQEDSAVYLCASSLVVIWDTQYFGPGTRLTVL.

V and J are TRBV20-1 and TRBJ2-5, with D possibly matching TRBD1 (6 bases). This CDR3 is built from 12 residues. The germline gives CDR1 DFQATT, CDR2 SNEGSKA (reference sequence). Deletions cut 5 bases from V and 6 bases from J, with 13 bases between. In DNA, the CDR3 is TGCAGTGCTTACAGGGTCGGAAAGACCCAGTACTTC. Residues: CSAYRVGKTQYF.

A word on this clonotype: This may be a read error, as it is one base from a much larger clone. V gene TRBV20-1 combines with J gene TRBJ2-1; 7 bases map to TRBD2. V lost 2 bases to trimming and J lost 6 bases; unmatched junction nucleotides: 10. CDR1 and CDR2 from the germline V gene are DFQATT and SNEGSKA (reference sequence). This CDR3 contains 15 residues. DNA of the CDR3: TGCAGTGCTAGACAGACTAGCTGGAGGGGCAATGAGCAGTTCTTC. Its translation: CSARQTSWRGNEQFF.

This clonotype has only a few counts. This chain joins TRBV5-1 and TRBJ2-2; D ambiguous. The V gene's germline CDR1 is SGHRS and CDR2 YFSETQ. There are 13 residues in the CDR3. Trimming took 0 bases from V and 9 from J, leaving 9 bases between them. The CDR3: CASSLAPGRELFF. CDR3 sequence (DNA): TGCGCCAGCAGCTTGGCGCCCGGCCGGGAGCTGTTTTTT. The whole variable domain, remainder taken from reference TRBV5-1 and TRBJ2-2, is KAGVTQTPRYLIKTRGQQVTLSCSPISGHRSVSWYQQTPGQGLQFLFEYFSETQRNKGNFPGRFSGRQFSNSRSEMNVSTLELGDSALYLCASSLAPGRELFFGEGSRLTVL.

This clonotype showed up many times. V gene TRBV5-1 combines with J gene TRBJ2-7; the D is unclear. CDR1 is SGHRS, CDR2 YFSETQ, per germline. The ends were cut back, 4 bases at V and 0 bases at J, with 11 bases in the middle. This CDR3 is 14 amino acids long. The CDR3 spells CASSLDAGSYEQYF. In DNA, the CDR3 is TGCGCCAGCAGCCTGGACGCTGGCTCCTACGAGCAGTACTTC.

CDR3 in DNA: TGCGCCAGCAGCTACAGCGGGACGGAGACCCAGTACTTC. Translation: CASSYSGTETQYF. The rearrangement links TRBV5-1 to TRBJ2-5, with 7 positions matching TRBD2. Germline assignment: CDR1 SGHRS and CDR2 YFSETQ. V shed 3 bases and J 5 bases; nucleotides not matched to a gene: 4. The CDR3 spans 13 residues.

About this clonotype itself: A read error may produce the germline difference seen at one junction end. The chain has TRBV20-1 and TRBJ2-7; D is possibly TRBD2 (5 bases). This CDR3 has 13 amino acids. From germline, CDR1 is DFQATT and CDR2 SNEGSKA (reference sequence). The CDR3, as DNA: TGCAGTGCCGACGAGGGCAACTCCTACGAGCACTACTTC. Amino acids: CSADEGNSYEHYF.

This clonotype was counted at least ten times. The genes are TRBV5-1 and TRBJ2-5; D is possibly TRBD2 (5 bases). Trimming removed 4 bases at V and 5 bases at J, with 18 bases between. The CDR3 sequence is 15 residues long. In germline, CDR1 is SGHRS, CDR2 YFSETQ. In DNA, the CDR3 is TGCGCCAGCAGCGGGCTAACTAGTTTGCGGGAGACCCAGTACTTC. Residues: CASSGLTSLRETQYF.

This chain uses TRBV5-5 with TRBJ2-2; D gene uncertain. V was cut by 1 base and J by 5 bases, with 18 bases left in between. The CDR3 consists of 17 residues. Germline values: CDR1 SGHKS, CDR2 YYEKEE (reference sequence). The CDR3 DNA is TGTGCCAGCAGCTTGCTTCAGCGCCGTTCAGGAACCGGGGAGCTGTTTTTT. It yields the protein CASSLLQRRSGTGELFF.

The V call is TRBV5-1, the J call TRBJ2-1, with a weak D call TRBD2 (6 bases). Deletions cut 2 bases from V and 6 bases from J, with 15 bases between. Germline CDR1 is SGHRS and CDR2 is YFSETQ. The CDR3 contains 15 residues. Written as DNA, the CDR3 is TGCGCCAGCAGCTTTTCGGGGGACCATCCCAATGAGCAGTTCTTC. Amino acid sequence: CASSFSGDHPNEQFF.

This clonotype came up a few times. As DNA, the CDR3 is TGTGCCTGGAGGACTAGCGGGGGGGCTAATGAGCAGTTCTTC. Protein: CAWRTSGGANEQFF. The V and J genes are TRBV5-6 and TRBJ2-1; 15 bases are shared with TRBD2. The J segment lost 7 bases and the V segment lost 10 bases, leaving 6 bases of the junction unmatched. The CDR3 extends over 14 amino acids. Germline V lookup: CDR1 SGHDT, CDR2 YYEEEE.

This chain's CDR3 is CASSLFGKTSGVTDTQYF. As DNA, the CDR3 is TGTGCCAGCAGCTTGTTCGGGAAAACTAGCGGGGTCACAGATACGCAGTATTTT. The chain is built from TRBV5-6 and TRBJ2-3; 10 bases line up with TRBD2. Germline values: CDR1 SGHDT, CDR2 YYEEEE. The length of the CDR3 is 18 residues. Germline trimming cut 1 base from V and 2 bases from J; bases unmatched to any gene: 10.

This clonotype was recorded at least ten times. This chain uses TRBV20-1 with TRBJ2-1; D is possibly TRBD1 or TRBD2 (5 bases each). Germline CDR1 reads DFQATT; CDR2 reads SNEGSKA (reference sequence). The CDR3 has 15 amino acids. V was pared by 6 bases and J by 4 bases, with 19 bases between. The CDR3 bases are TGCAGTGCCTCAAAACCGGGACGGAGATACAATGAGCAGTTCTTC. Translated, it gives CSASKPGRRYNEQFF.

The genes are TRBV7-9 and TRBJ1-5, with TRBD1 identical over 7 bases. The germline V gene encodes CDR1 SEHNR and CDR2 FQNEAQ (reference sequence). V gave up 5 bases and J gave up 2 bases; unmatched junction bases: 9. The CDR3 contains 16 residues. This CDR3 is CASSGWDSPGNQPQHF. The DNA of the CDR3 is TGTGCCAGCAGCGGATGGGACAGTCCAGGCAATCAGCCCCAGCATTTT.

This chain connects TRBV2 to TRBJ2-7; D is unresolved. Germline V gene lookup returns CDR1 SNHLY and CDR2 FYNNEI. CDR3 size: 13 residues. Trimming left V 4 bases short and J 6 bases short, with 13 bases between. CDR3 in DNA: TGTGCCAGCAGTGTGGATCCGGGTGGCGAGCAGTACTTC. It codes for CASSVDPGGEQYF.